What follows is one TCR beta chain and its context. The data stem from a study of T cell changes during pregnancy in multiple sclerosis. Profiling relied on immunoSEQ multiplex PCR, and the TCRdb table lists in-frame clones only, not all of them. Counted here are about 60,000 clones, about 96% occurring once; the ten biggest clones make up about 2.3%. The CDR3 runs to 14 residues. Per the germline V gene, CDR1 is MNHEY and CDR2 is SVGAGI. The chain joins TRBV6-5 to TRBJ2-5; D remains unclear. The J call is uncertain, as TRBJ2-7 better fits the DNA end. Specimen: CD8+ T cells from peripheral blood mononuclear cells, collected after pregnancy. The receptor comes from a female donor with multiple sclerosis, enrolled in a pregnancy study. The CDR3 region has the DNA TGTGCCAGCAGTTCCGACTGGAAATTCTACGAGCAGTACTTC. Protein sequence: CASSSDWKFYEQYF.